This T cell receptor beta chain is from a study of blood T cell repertoires in COVID-19. Study details: Some COVID-19 samples were acute and others convalescent; all came from the United States, Italy and Spain. PBMCs, B-cell-depleted T cells, or T cells provided the cDNA or gDNA that made up the material.

In the original workflow: Estimation of nucleated cell counts relied on the amplification of reference gene primers. Profiling relied on immunoSEQ multiplex PCR, and the TCRdb table lists in-frame clones only, not all of them. For V, J and clone size, that table is used; D and trimming come from the DNA. The data show approximately 100,000 clones, 80% to 95% seen once. The germline V gene encodes CDR1 ENHRY and CDR2 SYGVKD. The CDR3 extends over 12 amino acids. Trimming pared 0 bases from V and 3 bases from J, leaving 3 bases between. The chain combines TRBV10-3 with TRBJ2-7; D is unresolved. The receptor was isolated from a man aged 55 to 70 with acute or convalescent COVID-19. Sequenced sample: peripheral blood. CDR3 sequence reads: CAISESYYEQYF. The CDR3 coding sequence is TGTGCCATCAGTGAGTCATACTACGAGCAGTACTTC.